The clone carrying this TCR beta chain has more than one count but fewer than ten. Its antigen is currently unknown. Each TCR library used 500 ng of total RNA and a linear amplification protocol. From the reads, TCRdb called clonotypes with MiXCR, one entry per CDR3 protein. The sample yields around 200,000 distinct CDR3 sequences, about 74% seen once. These data are taken from a study of healthy donors' naive CD4 and CD8 T cells. General study points: Most V and J genes were reportedly biased between naive CD4+ and CD8+ cells. Chains were not paired, since alpha and beta were sequenced in bulk.

The V gene end was trimmed by 7 bases and the J gene end by 2 bases; junction bases not matched to a gene: 7. CDR1 SQVTM and CDR2 ANQGSEA come from the germline V gene. This CDR3 is 14 amino acids long. This receptor was obtained from a pool of human donors in good health; the sample pools cells from several healthy donors. Specimen: naive CD4+ and CD8+ T cells sorted from blood, pooled from several donors. The chain employs TRBV29-1 and TRBJ1-1, with 10 bases lining up with TRBD1. The CDR3 bases are TGCAGCGGTCAGGACAGGGGGTTTAACACTGAAGCTTTCTTT. Protein: CSGQDRGFNTEAFF.